These T cell receptor beta chains were read from a single sample in a study of T cell changes during pregnancy in multiple sclerosis. TCRdb keeps only in-frame clones here, not all; method: immunoSEQ multiplex PCR. The table lists about 59,000 clones, 92% of them singletons, with 2.8% in the top ten. This sample comprised peripheral blood, obtained in the third trimester of pregnancy. The receptors stem from a female donor in good health, enrolled as a control in a pregnancy study. Each CDR3 is given with its conserved first and last residue. D genes are given only for firm matches. Clone size is not always given. Where it is, it says once, few, many or a class for expanded clones.

v_call	clone_size	j_call	d_call	cdr3_aa	cdr3_nt
TRBV4-3	-	TRBJ2-3	-	CASSQDPYGGAQHTQYF	TGCGCCAGCAGCCAAGATCCGTATGGCGGGGCACAACATACGCAGTATTTT
TRBV15	-	TRBJ1-2	-	CATSRGGGGGYTF	TGTGCCACCAGCAGGGGGGGAGGAGGCGGCTACACCTTC
TRBV4-1	-	TRBJ2-1	-	CASSQDTISRNNEQFF	TGCGCCAGCAGCCAAGATACCATATCTAGAAACAATGAGCAGTTCTTC
TRBV6-1	-	TRBJ1-1	-	CASSVTGRWTEAFF	TGTGCCAGCAGTGTTACAGGGCGCTGGACTGAAGCTTTCTTT
TRBV5-1	-	TRBJ1-1	TRBD1	CASSRDRNTEAFF	TGCGCCAGCAGCCGGGACAGGAACACTGAAGCTTTCTTT
TRBV7-2	-	TRBJ2-4	TRBD2	CASSLGRAGGDIQYF	TGTGCCAGCAGCTTAGGGCGTGCGGGGGGGGACATTCAGTACTTC
TRBV6-1	-	TRBJ1-5	-	CASSEKSTRGNQPQHF	TGTGCCAGCAGTGAGAAAAGCACCCGGGGCAATCAGCCCCAGCATTTT
TRBV5-4	-	TRBJ2-4	TRBD1	CASSRDRVLEYF	TGTGCCAGCAGCCGCGACAGGGTTTTGGAGTACTTC
TRBV11-3	-	TRBJ1-3	-	CASSSDRFRDTIYF	TGTGCCAGCAGCTCCGACAGATTCCGGGACACCATATATTTT
TRBV13	-	TRBJ2-1	TRBD2	CASSAPLAGGPYEQFF	TGTGCCAGCAGCGCCCCACTAGCGGGAGGGCCGTATGAGCAGTTCTTC
TRBV5-4	-	TRBJ1-2	-	CASSSKGIHYGYTF	TGTGCCAGCAGCTCCAAGGGGATTCACTATGGCTACACCTTC
TRBV19	-	TRBJ1-3	TRBD1	CASSSRRSRGSGNTTYF	TGTGCCAGTAGTTCCCGGAGGAGCAGGGGGTCTGGAAACACCACATATTTT
TRBV6-5	-	TRBJ2-2	TRBD2	CASSLLAGGGTGELFF	TGTGCCAGCAGTTTGCTAGCGGGGGGGGGCACCGGGGAGCTGTTTTTT
TRBV21-1	-	TRBJ1-3	-	CASSKRYRDSGNTIYF	TGTGCCAGCAGCAAAAGGTACAGGGACTCTGGAAACACCATATATTTT
TRBV9	-	TRBJ1-1	TRBD1	CASSVATGQPGAFF	TGTGCCAGCAGCGTAGCTACGGGACAGCCCGGAGCTTTCTTT
TRBV7-3	-	TRBJ2-1	TRBD2	CASSSLAGATASYNEQFF	TGTGCCAGCAGCTCCCTAGCGGGAGCGACCGCCTCCTACAATGAGCAGTTCTTC
TRBV19	-	TRBJ2-1	TRBD1	CASRRGTGGLGEQFF	TGTGCCAGTAGGCGTGGGACAGGGGGTTTGGGTGAGCAGTTCTTC
TRBV7-2	-	TRBJ2-3	-	CASSFRRTDTQYF	TGTGCCAGCAGCTTCCGTCGCACAGATACGCAGTATTTT
TRBV11-2	medium-sized	TRBJ2-1	TRBD2	CASSPFGASGSGYEQFF	TGTGCCAGCAGCCCATTTGGGGCTAGCGGGAGTGGGTATGAGCAGTTCTTC
TRBV5-1	-	TRBJ2-3	-	CASSLEDGGGTDTQYF	TGCGCCAGCAGCTTGGAGGACGGGGGTGGCACAGATACGCAGTATTTT
TRBV28	-	TRBJ1-2	-	CASSFWAYGYTF	TGTGCCAGCAGTTTTTGGGCCTATGGCTACACCTTC
TRBV6-6	-	TRBJ1-5	TRBD1	CASNDMTGGAGQPQHF	TGTGCCAGCAACGACATGACAGGGGGCGCGGGTCAGCCCCAGCATTTT
TRBV6-1	-	TRBJ1-5	TRBD1	CASGEQGYYQPQHF	TGTGCCAGCGGTGAACAGGGGTACTATCAGCCCCAGCATTTT
TRBV6-1	-	TRBJ2-3	TRBD1	CASRPGQGPDTQYF	TGTGCCAGCAGGCCGGGACAGGGGCCAGATACGCAGTATTTT
TRBV7-2	-	TRBJ2-5	TRBD1	CASSLDGTDQETQYF	TGTGCCAGCAGCTTAGACGGGACAGATCAAGAGACCCAGTACTTC
TRBV29-1	few	TRBJ1-1	-	CSVGGQYTEAFF	TGCAGCGTCGGAGGGCAGTACACTGAAGCTTTCTTT
TRBV6-6	-	TRBJ1-1	-	CASSYSEGMNTEAFF	TGTGCCAGCAGTTACAGCGAGGGAATGAACACTGAAGCTTTCTTT
TRBV19	-	TRBJ2-6	-	CASTVVLGANVLTF	TGTGCCAGCACAGTGGTTCTGGGGGCCAACGTCCTGACTTTC
TRBV7-2	-	TRBJ2-1	-	CASSRSGSYNEQFF	TGTGCCAGCAGCCGCTCGGGCTCCTACAATGAGCAGTTCTTC
TRBV7-9	once	TRBJ2-5	-	CASSLSGLFWETQYF	TGTGCCAGCAGCTTATCGGGACTTTTTTGGGAGACCCAGTACTTC
TRBV28	-	TRBJ2-7	-	CASSLGGGVTEQYF	TGTGCCAGCAGTTTGGGAGGGGGGGTTACCGAGCAGTACTTC
TRBV11-2	once	TRBJ1-1	-	CASSIGQTEAFF	TGTGCCAGCAGCATAGGACAGACTGAAGCTTTCTTT
TRBV7-3	-	TRBJ2-3	-	CASSPTLRGKSDTQYF	TGTGCCAGCAGCCCTACCCTAAGGGGCAAGTCAGATACGCAGTATTTT
TRBV29-1	-	TRBJ1-1	-	CSATVNTEAFF	TGCAGCGCAACGGTGAACACTGAAGCTTTCTTT
TRBV6-1	-	TRBJ1-6	TRBD1	CASSERQGAPGSPLHF	TGTGCCAGCAGTGAGAGACAGGGGGCGCCTGGTTCACCCCTCCACTTT
TRBV15	-	TRBJ2-7	-	CATSSGGSGYEQYF	TGTGCCACCAGCAGCGGAGGGTCGGGCTACGAGCAGTACTTC
TRBV2	-	TRBJ1-1	-	CASHSRGQVNTEAFF	TGTGCCAGCCATTCCCGCGGGCAGGTGAACACTGAAGCTTTCTTT
TRBV7-2	once	TRBJ2-3	TRBD2	CASSPPSGRAGNTQYF	TGTGCCAGCAGCCCCCCTAGCGGGAGGGCCGGGAATACGCAGTATTTT
TRBV10-3	once	TRBJ2-7	-	CAIRSLSSYEQYF	TGTGCCATCAGGTCACTTTCCTCCTACGAGCAGTACTTC
TRBV5-6	-	TRBJ2-1	-	CASTLGGEQFF	TGTGCCAGCACCCTGGGGGGTGAGCAGTTCTTC
TRBV5-6	-	TRBJ2-7	-	CASSLAGQTYEQYF	TGTGCCAGCAGCTTGGCCGGACAGACCTACGAGCAGTACTTC
TRBV2	-	TRBJ2-5	TRBD2	CASSRGVETQYF	TGTGCCAGCAGCCGGGGGGTAGAGACCCAGTACTTC
TRBV11-2	-	TRBJ2-3	-	CASSLTSGTDTQYF	TGTGCCAGCAGCTTGACATCAGGAACAGATACGCAGTATTTT
TRBV11-3	few	TRBJ2-7	TRBD1	CASSWVFGQVSEQYF	TGTGCCAGCAGCTGGGTCTTCGGACAGGTCTCCGAGCAGTACTTC
TRBV30	-	TRBJ1-3	TRBD1	CAWSFGTGIYSGNTIYF	TGTGCCTGGAGTTTTGGGACAGGGATCTACTCTGGAAACACCATATATTTT
TRBV6-5	-	TRBJ2-2	TRBD1	CASSWDRAAGELFF	TGTGCCAGCAGTTGGGACAGGGCGGCCGGGGAGCTGTTTTTT
TRBV5-4	-	TRBJ2-5	-	CASSPEGQETQYF	TGTGCCAGCAGCCCGGAGGGCCAAGAGACCCAGTACTTC
TRBV11-2	-	TRBJ2-3	TRBD1	CASSFAPGQDLDTQYF	TGTGCCAGCAGCTTCGCACCGGGACAGGACTTGGATACGCAGTATTTT
TRBV6-1	-	TRBJ1-1	-	CASSEAEGGGTEAFF	TGTGCCAGCAGTGAAGCTGAGGGAGGAGGCACTGAAGCTTTCTTT
TRBV27	-	TRBJ1-6	-	CASHRGFRNSPLHF	TGTGCCAGTCATAGGGGGTTTCGTAATTCACCCCTCCACTTT
TRBV9	once	TRBJ2-3	-	CASSGTGKISTDTQYF	TGTGCCAGCAGCGGAACAGGGAAGATTAGCACAGATACGCAGTATTTT
TRBV19	-	TRBJ1-1	TRBD1	CASSDTGTGKTEAFF	TGTGCCAGTAGCGATACCGGGACAGGGAAAACTGAAGCTTTCTTT